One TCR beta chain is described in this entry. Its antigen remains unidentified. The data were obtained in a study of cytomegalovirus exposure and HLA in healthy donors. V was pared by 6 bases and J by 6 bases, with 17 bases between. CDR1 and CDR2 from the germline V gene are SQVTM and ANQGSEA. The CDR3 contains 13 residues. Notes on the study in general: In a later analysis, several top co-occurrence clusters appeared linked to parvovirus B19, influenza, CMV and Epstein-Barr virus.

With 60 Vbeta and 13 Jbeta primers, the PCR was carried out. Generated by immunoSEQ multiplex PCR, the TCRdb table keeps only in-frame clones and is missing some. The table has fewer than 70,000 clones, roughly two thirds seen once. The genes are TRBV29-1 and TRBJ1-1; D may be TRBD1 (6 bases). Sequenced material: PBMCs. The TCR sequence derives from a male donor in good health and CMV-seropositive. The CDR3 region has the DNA TGCAGCGTGACCCTGACAGGTGGCTCTGAAGCTTTCTTT. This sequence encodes CSVTLTGGSEAFF.